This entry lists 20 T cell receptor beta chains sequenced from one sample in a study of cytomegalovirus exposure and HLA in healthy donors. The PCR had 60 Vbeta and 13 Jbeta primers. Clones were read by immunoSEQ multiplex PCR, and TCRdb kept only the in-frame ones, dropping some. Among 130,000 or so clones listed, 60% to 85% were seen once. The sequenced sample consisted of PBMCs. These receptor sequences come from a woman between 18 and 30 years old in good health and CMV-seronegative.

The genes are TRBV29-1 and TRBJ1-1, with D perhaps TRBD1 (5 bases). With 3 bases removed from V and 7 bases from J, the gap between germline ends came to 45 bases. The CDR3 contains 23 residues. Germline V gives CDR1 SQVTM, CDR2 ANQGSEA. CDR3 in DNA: TGCAGCGTTGAGGCGCCCGAGTCCCCGGGACGTCCCCGAGGGGATGCTGGGAGGGATGAAGCTTTCTTT. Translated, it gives CSVEAPESPGRPRGDAGRDEAFF.

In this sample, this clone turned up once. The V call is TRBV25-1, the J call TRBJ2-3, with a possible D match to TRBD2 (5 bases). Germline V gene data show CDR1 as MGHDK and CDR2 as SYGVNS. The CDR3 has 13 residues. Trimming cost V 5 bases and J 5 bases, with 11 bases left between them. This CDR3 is CASSNGGEDTQYF. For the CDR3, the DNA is TGTGCCAGCAGTAACGGAGGTGAAGATACGCAGTATTTT.

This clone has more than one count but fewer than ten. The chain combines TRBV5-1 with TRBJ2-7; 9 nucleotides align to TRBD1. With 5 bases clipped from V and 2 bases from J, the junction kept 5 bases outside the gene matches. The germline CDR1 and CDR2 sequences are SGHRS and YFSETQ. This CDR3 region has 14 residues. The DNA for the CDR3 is TGCGCCAGCAGTTGGGACAGGGAAACCTACGAGCAGTACTTC. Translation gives CASSWDRETYEQYF.

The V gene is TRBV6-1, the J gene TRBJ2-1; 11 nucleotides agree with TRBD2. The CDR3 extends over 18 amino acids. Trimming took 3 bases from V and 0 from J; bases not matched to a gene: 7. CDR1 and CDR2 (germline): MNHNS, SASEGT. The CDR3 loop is CASSDPGLAESSYNEQFF. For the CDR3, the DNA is TGTGCCAGCAGTGACCCGGGACTAGCGGAGAGCTCCTACAATGAGCAGTTCTTC.

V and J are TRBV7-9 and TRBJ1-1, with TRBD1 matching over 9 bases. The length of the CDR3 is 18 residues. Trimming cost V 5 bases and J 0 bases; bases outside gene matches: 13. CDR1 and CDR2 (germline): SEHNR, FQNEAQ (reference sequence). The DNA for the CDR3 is TGTGCCAGCAGCCTGTGGGGTTCCGGGACAGGGATGAACACTGAAGCTTTCTTT. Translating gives CASSLWGSGTGMNTEAFF.

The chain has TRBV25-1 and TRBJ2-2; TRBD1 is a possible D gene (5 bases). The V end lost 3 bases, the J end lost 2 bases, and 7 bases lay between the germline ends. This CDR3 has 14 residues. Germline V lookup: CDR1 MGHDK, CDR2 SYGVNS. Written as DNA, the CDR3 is TGTGCCAGCAGTGACAGGGCTAACACCGGGGAGCTGTTTTTT. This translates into CASSDRANTGELFF.

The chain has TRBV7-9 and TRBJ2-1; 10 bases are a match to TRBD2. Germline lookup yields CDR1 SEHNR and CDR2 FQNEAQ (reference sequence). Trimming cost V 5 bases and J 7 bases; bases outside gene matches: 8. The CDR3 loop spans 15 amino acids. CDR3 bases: TGTGCCAGCAGCCAAGCGGGAGGGCCCAGAAATGAGCAGTTCTTC. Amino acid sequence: CASSQAGGPRNEQFF.

Here the CDR3 DNA reads TGTGCCAGTAGTATTATCAGGACGAACACCGGGGAGCTGTTTTTT. The encoded protein is CASSIIRTNTGELFF. V gene TRBV19 combines with J gene TRBJ2-2; D gene ambiguous. The V gene's germline CDR1 is LNHDA and CDR2 SQIVND (reference sequence). Trimming stripped 3 bases from V and 0 bases from J, with 8 bases between. The CDR3 loop spans 15 amino acids.

The CDR3, as DNA: TGTGCCAGCAGCCTAGCGGGAGCGGGCACCGGGGAGCTGTTTTTT. It codes for CASSLAGAGTGELFF. V usage is TRBV4-2 and J usage is TRBJ2-2; TRBD2 matches at 9 bases. V lost 4 bases and J lost 4; bases outside the gene matches: 4. Germline loops: CDR1 LGHNA, CDR2 YNFKEQ. The CDR3 is 15 amino acids.

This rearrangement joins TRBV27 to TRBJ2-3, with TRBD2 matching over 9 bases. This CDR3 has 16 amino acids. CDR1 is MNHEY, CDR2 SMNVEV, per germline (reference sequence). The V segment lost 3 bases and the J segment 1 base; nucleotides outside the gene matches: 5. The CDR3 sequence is CASSFLASGGTDTQYF. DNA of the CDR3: TGTGCCAGCAGTTTTTTGGCTAGCGGGGGCACAGATACGCAGTATTTT.

Here the CDR3 reads CASSLSEQGARGGYTF. CDR3 sequence (DNA): TGTGCCAGCAGTTTATCGGAACAGGGGGCCAGAGGTGGCTACACCTTC. This chain connects TRBV28 to TRBJ1-2, with 9 bases matching TRBD1. Germline V gene sequence: CDR1 MDHEN, CDR2 SYDVKM. V lost 1 base to trimming and J lost 7 bases; unmatched junction nucleotides: 10. This CDR3 is built from 16 residues.

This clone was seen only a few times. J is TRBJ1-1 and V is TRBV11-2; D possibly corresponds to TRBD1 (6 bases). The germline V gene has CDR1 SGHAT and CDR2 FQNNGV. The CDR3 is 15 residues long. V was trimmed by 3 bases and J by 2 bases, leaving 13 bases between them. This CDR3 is CASSFSGALNTEAFF. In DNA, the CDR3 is TGTGCCAGCAGCTTCTCAGGGGCACTTAACACTGAAGCTTTCTTT.

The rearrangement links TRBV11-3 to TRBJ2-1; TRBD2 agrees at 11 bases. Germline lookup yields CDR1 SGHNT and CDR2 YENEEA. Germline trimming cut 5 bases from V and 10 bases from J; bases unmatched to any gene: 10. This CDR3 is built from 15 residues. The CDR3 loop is CASSPLAGEGTEQFF. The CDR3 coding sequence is TGTGCCAGCAGCCCACTAGCGGGGGAGGGCACGGAGCAGTTCTTC. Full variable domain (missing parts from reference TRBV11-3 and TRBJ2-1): EAGVVQSPRYKIIEKKQPVAFWCNPISGHNTLYWYLQNLGQGPELLIRYENEEAVDDSQLPKDRFSAERLKGVDSTLKIQPAELGDSAVYLCASSPLAGEGTEQFFGPGTRLTVL.

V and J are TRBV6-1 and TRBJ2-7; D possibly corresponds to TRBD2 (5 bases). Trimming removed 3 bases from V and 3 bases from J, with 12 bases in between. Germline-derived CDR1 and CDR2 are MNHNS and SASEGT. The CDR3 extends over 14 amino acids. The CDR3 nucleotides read TGTGCCAGCAGTGACGGGGTCCTAATCTACGAGCAGTACTTC. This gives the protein CASSDGVLIYEQYF.

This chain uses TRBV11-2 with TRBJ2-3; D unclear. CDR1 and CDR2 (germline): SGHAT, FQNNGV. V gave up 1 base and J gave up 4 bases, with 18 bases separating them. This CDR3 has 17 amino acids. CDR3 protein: CASSLASIRVYADTQYF. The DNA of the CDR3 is TGTGCCAGCAGCTTAGCGAGCATCCGGGTATACGCAGATACGCAGTATTTT.

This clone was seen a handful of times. The CDR3 DNA follows: TGTGCCAGCAGGGGTGTAGCGGGGGGTGATCAGCCCCAGCATTTT. Translating gives CASRGVAGGDQPQHF. The chain is built from TRBV6-5 and TRBJ1-5; D might be TRBD1 (5 bases). This CDR3 comprises 15 residues. Deletions cut 6 bases from V and 5 bases from J, with 17 bases between. Germline CDR1 MNHEY, CDR2 SVGAGI.

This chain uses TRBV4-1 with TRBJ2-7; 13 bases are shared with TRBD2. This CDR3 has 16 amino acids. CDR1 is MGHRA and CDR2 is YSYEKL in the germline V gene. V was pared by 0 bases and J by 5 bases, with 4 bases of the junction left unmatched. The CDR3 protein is CASSQEGLAGVNEQYF. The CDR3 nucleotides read TGCGCCAGCAGCCAAGAAGGACTAGCGGGAGTGAACGAGCAGTACTTC.

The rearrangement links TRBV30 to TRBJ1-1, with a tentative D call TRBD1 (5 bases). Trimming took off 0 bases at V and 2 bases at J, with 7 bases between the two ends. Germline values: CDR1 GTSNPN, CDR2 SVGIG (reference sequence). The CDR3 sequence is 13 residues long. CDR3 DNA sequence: TGTGCCTGGAGTGTATGGGGCAACACTGAAGCTTTCTTT. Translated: CAWSVWGNTEAFF.

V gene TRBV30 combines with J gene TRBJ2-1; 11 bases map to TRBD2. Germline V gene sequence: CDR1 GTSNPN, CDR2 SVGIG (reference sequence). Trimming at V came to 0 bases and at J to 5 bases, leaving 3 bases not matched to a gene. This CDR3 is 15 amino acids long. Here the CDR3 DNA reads TGTGCCTGGAGTGTTATAGCGGGAGGGCACAATGAGCAGTTCTTC. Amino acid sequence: CAWSVIAGGHNEQFF.

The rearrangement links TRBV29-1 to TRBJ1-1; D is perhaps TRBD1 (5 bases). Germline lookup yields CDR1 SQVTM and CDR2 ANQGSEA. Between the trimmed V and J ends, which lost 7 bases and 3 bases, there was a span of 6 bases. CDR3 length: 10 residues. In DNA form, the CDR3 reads TGCAGCGGGGGGGACACTGAAGCTTTCTTT. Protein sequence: CSGGDTEAFF. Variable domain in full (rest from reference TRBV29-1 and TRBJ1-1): SAVISQKPSRDICQRGTSLTIQCQVDSQVTMMFWYRQQPGQSLTLIATANQGSEATYESGFVIDKFPISRPNLTFSTLTVSNMSPEDSSIYLCSGGDTEAFFGQGTRLTVV.